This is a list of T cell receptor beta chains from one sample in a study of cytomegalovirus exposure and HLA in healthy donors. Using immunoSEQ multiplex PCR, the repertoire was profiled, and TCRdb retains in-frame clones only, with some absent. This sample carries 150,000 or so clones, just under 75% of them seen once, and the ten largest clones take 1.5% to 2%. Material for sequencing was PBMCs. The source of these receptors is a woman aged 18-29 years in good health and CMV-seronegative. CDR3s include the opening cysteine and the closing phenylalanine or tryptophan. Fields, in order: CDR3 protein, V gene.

CDR3aa: CAWSVGTSSSLSGEQFF
v_gene: TRBV30

CDR3aa: CASSAPSGRYHNEQFF
v_gene: TRBV19

CDR3aa: CASLAPSYNEQFF
v_gene: TRBV2

CDR3aa: CASSSRTTQTDTQYF
v_gene: TRBV21-1

CDR3aa: CASSLAPTGFGNTIYF
v_gene: TRBV7-2

CDR3aa: CASSPMGGREAFF
v_gene: TRBV7-9

CDR3aa: CASSLGRGTSGGAGDTQYF
v_gene: TRBV5-1

CDR3aa: CASAGQVNEKLFF
v_gene: TRBV5-1

CDR3aa: CASSLLAGGTDTQYF
v_gene: TRBV7-7

CDR3aa: CASSFTGLETQYF
v_gene: TRBV7-2

CDR3aa: CASSFSPGGAQDEQFF
v_gene: TRBV5-1

CDR3aa: CASSLRTWVETQYF
v_gene: TRBV19

CDR3aa: CASSRQTSGGEDTQYF
v_gene: TRBV5-1

CDR3aa: CASSLSRNTEAFF
v_gene: TRBV27

CDR3aa: CASSLGDRLNTEAFF
v_gene: TRBV5-6

CDR3aa: CASSLGDRVNTGELFF
v_gene: TRBV11-3

CDR3aa: CASSLSGPTLNSPLHF
v_gene: TRBV7-2

CDR3aa: CATSRDSAEAFF
v_gene: TRBV15

CDR3aa: CAWSPPSDQPQHF
v_gene: TRBV30

CDR3aa: CASRQDRAAGELFF
v_gene: TRBV6-4

CDR3aa: CASSPGQGTGELFF
v_gene: TRBV7-6

CDR3aa: CASSLILAGKSYEQYF
v_gene: TRBV7-3

CDR3aa: CASRADRRQETQYF
v_gene: TRBV6-5

CDR3aa: CGGSWTEDGELFF
v_gene: TRBV29-1

CDR3aa: CASSGTSGAAKNIQYF
v_gene: TRBV9

CDR3aa: CASSPRGQGTDTQYF
v_gene: TRBV5-4

CDR3aa: CASSLGLLSSGNTIYF
v_gene: TRBV5-4

CDR3aa: CASSLHSRRGVTEAFF
v_gene: TRBV5-1

CDR3aa: CASRQTALGAEAFF
v_gene: TRBV14

CDR3aa: CASSRPPYVGEKLFF
v_gene: TRBV6-5

CDR3aa: CASSQEPGVGYNEQFF
v_gene: TRBV4-3

CDR3aa: CAWSPTGTGKDTQYF
v_gene: TRBV30

CDR3aa: CASSLNFVETQYF
v_gene: TRBV11-2

CDR3aa: CASSDDRRNTEAFF
v_gene: TRBV9

CDR3aa: CASSQDRTDRRNYGYTF
v_gene: TRBV4-1

CDR3aa: CASSWDRTENSPLHF
v_gene: TRBV6-6

CDR3aa: CASSLVFRDRGRQDTQYF
v_gene: TRBV5-1

CDR3aa: CASSPRQGEAFF
v_gene: TRBV5-4

CDR3aa: CATSREAGISEKLFF
v_gene: TRBV15

CDR3aa: CASSTFLGASGNTIYF
v_gene: TRBV27

CDR3aa: CASGSIWGYTF
v_gene: TRBV10-3

CDR3aa: CASSPGSGGATEAFF
v_gene: TRBV5-4

CDR3aa: CASSLLRGAGELFF
v_gene: TRBV5-1

CDR3aa: CAWRLGTLQTNSPLHF
v_gene: TRBV30

CDR3aa: CASSSYRVSAYEQYF
v_gene: TRBV27

CDR3aa: CASSETGVRNTEAFF
v_gene: TRBV2

CDR3aa: CASSKRTVLDTEAFF
v_gene: TRBV9

CDR3aa: CASSPGTTPYEQYF
v_gene: TRBV18

CDR3aa: CASSSQGPGLASEQFF
v_gene: TRBV5-4

CDR3aa: CASSQLAGGSRAYNEQFF
v_gene: TRBV4-3

CDR3aa: CASSVSGQVENIQYF
v_gene: TRBV9

CDR3aa: CASSIGTVFTGELFF
v_gene: TRBV19